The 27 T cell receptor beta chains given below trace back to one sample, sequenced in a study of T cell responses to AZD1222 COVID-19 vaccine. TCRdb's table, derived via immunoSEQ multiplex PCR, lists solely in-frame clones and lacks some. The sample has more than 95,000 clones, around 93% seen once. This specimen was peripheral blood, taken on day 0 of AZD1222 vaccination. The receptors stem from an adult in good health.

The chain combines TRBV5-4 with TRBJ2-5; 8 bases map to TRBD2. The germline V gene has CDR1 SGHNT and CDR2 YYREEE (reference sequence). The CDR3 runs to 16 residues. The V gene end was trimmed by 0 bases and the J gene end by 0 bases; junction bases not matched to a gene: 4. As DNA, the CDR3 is TGTGCCAGCAGCTTGGGAAGCGGGGGCCACCAAGAGACCCAGTACTTC. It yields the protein CASSLGSGGHQETQYF.

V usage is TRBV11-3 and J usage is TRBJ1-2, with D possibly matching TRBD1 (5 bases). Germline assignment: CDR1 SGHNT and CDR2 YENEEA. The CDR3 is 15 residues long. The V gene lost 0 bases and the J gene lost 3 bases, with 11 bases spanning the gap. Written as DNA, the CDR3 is TGTGCCAGCAGCTTAGAGGACGAGGGGTACTATGGCTACACCTTC. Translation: CASSLEDEGYYGYTF. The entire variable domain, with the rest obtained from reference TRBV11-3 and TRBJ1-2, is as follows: EAGVVQSPRYKIIEKKQPVAFWCNPISGHNTLYWYLQNLGQGPELLIRYENEEAVDDSQLPKDRFSAERLKGVDSTLKIQPAELGDSAVYLCASSLEDEGYYGYTFGSGTRLTVV.

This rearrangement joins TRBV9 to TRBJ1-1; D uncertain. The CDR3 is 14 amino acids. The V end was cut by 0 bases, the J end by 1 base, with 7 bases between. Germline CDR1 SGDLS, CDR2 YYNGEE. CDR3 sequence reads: CASSVDAGNTEAFF. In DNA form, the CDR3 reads TGTGCCAGCAGCGTAGATGCGGGGAACACTGAAGCTTTCTTT.

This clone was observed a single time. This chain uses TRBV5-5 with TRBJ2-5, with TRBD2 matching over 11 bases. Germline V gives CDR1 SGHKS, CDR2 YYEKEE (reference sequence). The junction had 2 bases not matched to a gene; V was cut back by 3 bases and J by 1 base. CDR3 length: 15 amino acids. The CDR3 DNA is TGTGCCAGCAGCTCGGGACTAGCGGCCCAAGAGACCCAGTACTTC. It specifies CASSSGLAAQETQYF.

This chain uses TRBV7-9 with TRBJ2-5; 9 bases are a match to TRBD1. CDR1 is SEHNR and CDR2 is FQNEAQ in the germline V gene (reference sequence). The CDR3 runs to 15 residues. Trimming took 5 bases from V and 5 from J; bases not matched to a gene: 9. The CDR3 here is CASSPGTGYGETQYF. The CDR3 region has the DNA TGTGCCAGCAGCCCAGGGACAGGGTATGGGGAGACCCAGTACTTC.

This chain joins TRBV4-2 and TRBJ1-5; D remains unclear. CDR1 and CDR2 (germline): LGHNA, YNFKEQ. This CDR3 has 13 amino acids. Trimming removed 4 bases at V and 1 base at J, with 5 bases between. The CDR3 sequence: CASSLASNQPQHF. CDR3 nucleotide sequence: TGTGCCAGCAGCCTTGCCAGCAATCAGCCCCAGCATTTT.

The chain's CDR3 is CASRPGTSLNEQFF. The CDR3 DNA sequence: TGTGCCAGCAGACCCGGGACTAGCCTCAATGAGCAGTTCTTC. The chain is built from TRBV11-2 and TRBJ2-1; the match to TRBD2 covers 9 bases. The J segment lost 6 bases and the V segment lost 6 bases, leaving 6 bases of the junction unmatched. Germline assignment: CDR1 SGHAT and CDR2 FQNNGV. CDR3 length equals 14 residues.

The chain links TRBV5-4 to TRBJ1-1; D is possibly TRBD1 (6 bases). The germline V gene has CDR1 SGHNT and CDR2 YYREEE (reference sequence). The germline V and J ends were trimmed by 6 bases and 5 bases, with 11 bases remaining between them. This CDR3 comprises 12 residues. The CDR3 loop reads CASNRVGTEAFF. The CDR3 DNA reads TGTGCCAGCAACAGGGTGGGGACTGAAGCTTTCTTT.

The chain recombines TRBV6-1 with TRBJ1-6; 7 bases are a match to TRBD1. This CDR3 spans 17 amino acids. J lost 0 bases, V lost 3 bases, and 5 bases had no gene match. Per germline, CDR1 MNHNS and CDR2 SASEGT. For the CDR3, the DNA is TGTGCCAGCAGTGACGTGGACAGGAGCTCCTATAATTCACCCCTCCACTTT. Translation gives CASSDVDRSSYNSPLHF.

The CDR3, as DNA: TGTGCCAGCAGCCAAATGAGGGCCTCGAACTATGGCTACACCTTC. It translates to CASSQMRASNYGYTF. The V call is TRBV7-9, the J call TRBJ1-2; D is undetermined. Germline V gene data show CDR1 as SEHNR and CDR2 as FQNEAQ (reference sequence). CDR3 length: 15 amino acids. V shed 5 bases and J shed 2 bases, with 15 bases lying between them.

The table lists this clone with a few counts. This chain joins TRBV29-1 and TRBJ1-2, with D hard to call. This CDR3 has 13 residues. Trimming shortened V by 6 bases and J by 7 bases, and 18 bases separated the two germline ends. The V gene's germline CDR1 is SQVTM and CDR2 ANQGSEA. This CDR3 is CSVAASAGSGYTF. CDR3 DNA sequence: TGCAGCGTCGCAGCCAGTGCGGGATCTGGCTACACCTTC. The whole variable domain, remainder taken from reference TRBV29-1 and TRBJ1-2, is SAVISQKPSRDICQRGTSLTIQCQVDSQVTMMFWYRQQPGQSLTLIATANQGSEATYESGFVIDKFPISRPNLTFSTLTVSNMSPEDSSIYLCSVAASAGSGYTFGSGTRLTVV.

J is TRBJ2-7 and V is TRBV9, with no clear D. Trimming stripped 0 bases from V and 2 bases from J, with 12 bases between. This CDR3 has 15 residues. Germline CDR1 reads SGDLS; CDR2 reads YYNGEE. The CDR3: CASSVEGTATYEQYF. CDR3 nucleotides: TGTGCCAGCAGCGTAGAGGGAACAGCAACCTACGAGCAGTACTTC. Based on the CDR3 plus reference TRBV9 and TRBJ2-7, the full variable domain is DSGVTQTPKHLITATGQRVTLRCSPRSGDLSVYWYQQSLDQGLQFLIQYYNGEERAKGNILERFSAQQFPDLHSELNLSSLELGDSALYFCASSVEGTATYEQYFGPGTRLTVT.

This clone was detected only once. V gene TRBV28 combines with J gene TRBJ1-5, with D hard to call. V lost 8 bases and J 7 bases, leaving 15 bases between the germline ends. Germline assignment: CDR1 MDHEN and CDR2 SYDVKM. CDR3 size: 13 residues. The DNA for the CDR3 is TGTGCCAGCGATATTCCGGGTACGCAGCCCCAGCATTTT. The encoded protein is CASDIPGTQPQHF.

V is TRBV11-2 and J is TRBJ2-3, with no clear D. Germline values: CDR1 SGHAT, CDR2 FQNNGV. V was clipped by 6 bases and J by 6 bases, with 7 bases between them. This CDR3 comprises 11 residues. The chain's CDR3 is CASRSPDTQYF. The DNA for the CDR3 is TGTGCCAGCAGGTCGCCGGATACGCAGTATTTT.

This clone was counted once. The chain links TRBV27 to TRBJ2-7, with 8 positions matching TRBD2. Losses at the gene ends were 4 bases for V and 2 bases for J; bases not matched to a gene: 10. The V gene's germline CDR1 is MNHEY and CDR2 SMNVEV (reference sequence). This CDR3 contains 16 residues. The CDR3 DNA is TGTGCCAGCAGTTCCCCGGGGGGGGGACGAACCTACGAGCAGTACTTC. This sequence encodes CASSSPGGGRTYEQYF.

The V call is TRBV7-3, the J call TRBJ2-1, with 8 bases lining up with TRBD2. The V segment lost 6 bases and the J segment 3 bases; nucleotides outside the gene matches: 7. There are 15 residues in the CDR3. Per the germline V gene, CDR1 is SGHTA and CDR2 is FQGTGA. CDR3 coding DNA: TGTGCCAGCAGTTCCACTAGCGGCGGCTACAATGAGCAGTTCTTC. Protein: CASSSTSGGYNEQFF.

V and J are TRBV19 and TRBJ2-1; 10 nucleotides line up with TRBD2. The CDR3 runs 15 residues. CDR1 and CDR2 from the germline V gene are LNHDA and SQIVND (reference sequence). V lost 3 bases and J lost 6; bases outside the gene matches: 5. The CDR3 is CASSMVAGGGNEQFF. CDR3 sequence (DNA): TGTGCCAGTAGTATGGTAGCGGGGGGCGGCAATGAGCAGTTCTTC.

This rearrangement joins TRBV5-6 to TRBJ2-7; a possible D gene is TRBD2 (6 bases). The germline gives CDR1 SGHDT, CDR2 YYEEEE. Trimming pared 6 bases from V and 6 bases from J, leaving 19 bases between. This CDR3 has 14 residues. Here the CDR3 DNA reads TGTGCCAGCATAAGGGGCAGGGAGGTCGGCGAGCAGTACTTC. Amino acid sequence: CASIRGREVGEQYF.

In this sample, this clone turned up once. CDR3 coding DNA: TGCGCCAGCAGCTTGTCGCCAGGGGCGTACAATGAGCAGTTCTTC. The encoded protein is CASSLSPGAYNEQFF. The chain uses TRBV5-1 and TRBJ2-1, with D possibly matching TRBD1 (6 bases). The CDR3 totals 15 residues. Germline V gene sequence: CDR1 SGHRS, CDR2 YFSETQ. Trimming took 1 base from V and 4 from J, leaving 12 bases between them.

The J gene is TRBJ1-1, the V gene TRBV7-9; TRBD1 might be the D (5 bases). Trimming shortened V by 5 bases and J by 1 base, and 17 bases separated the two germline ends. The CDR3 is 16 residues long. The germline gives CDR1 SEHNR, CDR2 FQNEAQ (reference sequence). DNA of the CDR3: TGTGCCAGCAGCGTATCAGGGAGTTCTGGGAACACTGAAGCTTTCTTT. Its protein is CASSVSGSSGNTEAFF.

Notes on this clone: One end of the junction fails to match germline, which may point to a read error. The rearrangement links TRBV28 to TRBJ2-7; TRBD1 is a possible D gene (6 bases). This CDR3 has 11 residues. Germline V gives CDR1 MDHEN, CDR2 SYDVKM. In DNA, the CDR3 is TGTGCCAGCAGTAGTACAGGGCTAATAGACTTC. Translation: CASSSTGLIDF.

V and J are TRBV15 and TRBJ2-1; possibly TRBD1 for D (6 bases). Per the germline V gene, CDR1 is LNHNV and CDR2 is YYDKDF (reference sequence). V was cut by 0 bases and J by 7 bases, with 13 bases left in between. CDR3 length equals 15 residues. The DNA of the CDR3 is TGTGCCACCAGCAGAGACAGGGGCGTTTTAAATGAGCAGTTCTTC. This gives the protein CATSRDRGVLNEQFF.

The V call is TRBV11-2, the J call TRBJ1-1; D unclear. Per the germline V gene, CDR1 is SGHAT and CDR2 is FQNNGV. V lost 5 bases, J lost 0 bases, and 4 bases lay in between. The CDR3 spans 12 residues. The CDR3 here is CASSHLNTEAFF. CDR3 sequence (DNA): TGTGCCAGCAGCCACTTGAACACTGAAGCTTTCTTT. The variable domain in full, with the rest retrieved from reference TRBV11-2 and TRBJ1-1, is EAGVAQSPRYKIIEKRQSVAFWCNPISGHATLYWYQQILGQGPKLLIQFQNNGVVDDSQLPKDRFSAERLKGVDSTLKIQPAKLEDSAVYLCASSHLNTEAFFGQGTRLTVV.

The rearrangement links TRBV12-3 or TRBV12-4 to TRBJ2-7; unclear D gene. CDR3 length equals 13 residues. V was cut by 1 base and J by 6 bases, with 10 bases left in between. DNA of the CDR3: TGTGCCAGCAGTTTAGGGGCTAGTACCGAGCAGTACTTC. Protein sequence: CASSLGASTEQYF.

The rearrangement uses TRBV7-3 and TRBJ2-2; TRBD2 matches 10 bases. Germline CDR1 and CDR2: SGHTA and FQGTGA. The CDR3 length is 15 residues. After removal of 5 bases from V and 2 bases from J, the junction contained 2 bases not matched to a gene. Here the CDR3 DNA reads TGTGCCAGCAGCCGGACTAGCGGTAACACCGGGGAGCTGTTTTTT. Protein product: CASSRTSGNTGELFF. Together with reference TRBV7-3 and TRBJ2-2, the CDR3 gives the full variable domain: GAGVSQTPSNKVTEKGKYVELRCDPISGHTALYWYRQSLGQGPEFLIYFQGTGAADDSGLPNDRFFAVRPEGSVSTLKIQRTERGDSAVYLCASSRTSGNTGELFFGEGSRLTVL.

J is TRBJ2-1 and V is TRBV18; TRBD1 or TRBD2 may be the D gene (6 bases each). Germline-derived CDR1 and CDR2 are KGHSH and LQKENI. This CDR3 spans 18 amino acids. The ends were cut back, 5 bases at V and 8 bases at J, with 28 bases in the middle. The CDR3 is CASSSTGIGSSGHHEQFF. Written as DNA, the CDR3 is TGTGCCAGCTCATCAACAGGGATTGGTAGTAGCGGTCATCATGAGCAGTTCTTC.

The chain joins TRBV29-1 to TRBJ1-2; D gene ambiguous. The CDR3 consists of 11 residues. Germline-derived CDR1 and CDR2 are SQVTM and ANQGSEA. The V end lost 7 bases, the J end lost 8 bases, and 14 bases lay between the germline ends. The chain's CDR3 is CSAGSAWGYTF. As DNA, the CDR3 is TGCAGCGCCGGCAGCGCTTGGGGCTACACCTTC.